Listed below are T cell receptor beta chains from one sample, sequenced in a study of T cells in Graves' hyperthyroidism and ophthalmopathy. MiXCR was run by TCRdb on the multiplex PCR reads, yielding one entry per CDR3 protein. This table holds 250,000 to 300,000 distinct CDR3 sequences, roughly 19% found once. Material: blood. The receptors here all came from a man aged 50-59 years with Graves' ophthalmopathy. Each CDR3 is given with its conserved first and last residue. A D gene is named only where the DNA matches it firmly. Clone size is shown for a subset of rows, as once, few, many or a class of expanded clone.

j_call: TRBJ1-1; v_call: TRBV20-1; clone_size: many; d_call: NA; cdr3_aa: CSAPGQLNTEAFF; cdr3_nt: TGCAGTGCTCCTGGACAGTTGAACACTGAAGCTTTCTTT
j_call: TRBJ2-1; v_call: TRBV20-1; clone_size: many; d_call: TRBD2; cdr3_aa: CSALLAENKLYNEQFF; cdr3_nt: TGCAGTGCTCTACTAGCGGAAAACAAGTTATACAATGAGCAGTTCTTC
j_call: TRBJ1-5; v_call: TRBV19; clone_size: once; d_call: NA; cdr3_aa: CASRQGPGNQPQHF; cdr3_nt: TGTGCCAGTAGACAGGGCCCCGGCAATCAGCCCCAGCATTTT
j_call: TRBJ2-2; v_call: TRBV12-3/TRBV12-4; clone_size: NA; d_call: TRBD1; cdr3_aa: CASSLRTGAAGELFF; cdr3_nt: TGTGCCAGCAGCCTTCGGACAGGGGCAGCCGGGGAGCTGTTTTTT
j_call: TRBJ2-1; v_call: TRBV11-2; clone_size: many; d_call: NA; cdr3_aa: CASSLDRANEQFF; cdr3_nt: TGTGCCAGCAGCTTAGATCGGGCCAATGAGCAGTTCTTC
j_call: TRBJ2-1; v_call: TRBV20-1; clone_size: many; d_call: TRBD1; cdr3_aa: CSAGGQGMNEQFF; cdr3_nt: TGCAGTGCTGGGGGACAGGGTATGAATGAGCAGTTCTTC
j_call: TRBJ1-1; v_call: TRBV18; clone_size: many; d_call: NA; cdr3_aa: CASSPTAQGNTEAFF; cdr3_nt: TGTGCCAGCTCACCCACCGCCCAGGGGAACACTGAAGCTTTCTTT
j_call: TRBJ2-1; v_call: TRBV7-3; clone_size: many; d_call: TRBD2; cdr3_aa: CASSGSGSSQFF; cdr3_nt: TGTGCCAGCAGCGGTAGCGGGAGCTCCCAGTTCTTC
j_call: TRBJ1-4; v_call: TRBV6-1; clone_size: few; d_call: NA; cdr3_aa: CASSENGEKLFF; cdr3_nt: TGTGCCAGCAGTGAAAATGGAGAAAAACTGTTTTTT
j_call: TRBJ2-1; v_call: TRBV7-8; clone_size: NA; d_call: TRBD2; cdr3_aa: CASSLDRLASNEQFF; cdr3_nt: TGTGCCAGCAGCTTGGACCGACTAGCCTCCAATGAGCAGTTCTTC
j_call: TRBJ1-1; v_call: TRBV3-1; clone_size: many; d_call: NA; cdr3_aa: CASSQLRTEAFF; cdr3_nt: TGTGCCAGCAGCCAATTGCGGACTGAAGCTTTCTTT
j_call: TRBJ1-2; v_call: TRBV5-1; clone_size: few; d_call: NA; cdr3_aa: CASSPRGSRIYGYTF; cdr3_nt: TGCGCCAGCAGCCCTCGGGGATCGAGGATCTATGGCTACACCTTC
j_call: TRBJ2-7; v_call: TRBV20-1; clone_size: many; d_call: NA; cdr3_aa: CSAPGPSSYEQYF; cdr3_nt: TGCAGTGCGCCGGGACCGAGTTCCTACGAGCAGTACTTC